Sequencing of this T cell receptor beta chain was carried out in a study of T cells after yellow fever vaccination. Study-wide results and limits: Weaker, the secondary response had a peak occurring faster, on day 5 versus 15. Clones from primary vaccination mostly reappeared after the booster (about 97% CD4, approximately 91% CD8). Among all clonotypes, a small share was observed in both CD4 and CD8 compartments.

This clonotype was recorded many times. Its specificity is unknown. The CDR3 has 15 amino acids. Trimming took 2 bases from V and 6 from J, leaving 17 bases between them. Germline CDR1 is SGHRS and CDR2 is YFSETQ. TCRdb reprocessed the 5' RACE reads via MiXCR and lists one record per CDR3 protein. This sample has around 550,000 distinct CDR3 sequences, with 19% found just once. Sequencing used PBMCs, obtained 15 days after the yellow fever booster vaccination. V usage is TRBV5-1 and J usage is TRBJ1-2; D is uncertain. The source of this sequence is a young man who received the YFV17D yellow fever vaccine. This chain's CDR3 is CASSLTNGLIHGYTF. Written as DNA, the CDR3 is TGCGCCAGCAGCTTAACTAACGGGCTGATCCATGGCTACACCTTC.